This T cell receptor beta chain was captured in a study of blood T cells in healthy people across ages. The study's findings and limits: Diversity of TCR beta per million T cells declined in a roughly linear way with age.

No fewer than 6 million PBMCs went into each sample. The extraction recovered at least 6 micrograms of total RNA per sample. Combining a sample-barcoded 5' primer with a J-beta primer mix, a second PCR ran for roughly 7 to 12 cycles. TCRdb re-analysed the 5' RACE reads in MiXCR, keeping a single row per CDR3 protein. The sample includes roughly 500,000 distinct CDR3 sequences, 25% to 30% of them seen just once. About this clonotype itself: The antigen is unknown.

The CDR3 covers 13 residues. V lost 6 bases to trimming and J lost 0 bases, with 8 bases between them. The germline CDR1 and CDR2 sequences are MDHEN and SYDVKM. J is TRBJ2-5 and V is TRBV28; weak D call: TRBD1 (5 bases). Material: blood. This receptor was identified in a woman in her 70s in good health. The CDR3 nucleotides are TGTGCCAGCAGCCCAGGGCACCAAGAGACCCAGTACTTC. Residues: CASSPGHQETQYF.